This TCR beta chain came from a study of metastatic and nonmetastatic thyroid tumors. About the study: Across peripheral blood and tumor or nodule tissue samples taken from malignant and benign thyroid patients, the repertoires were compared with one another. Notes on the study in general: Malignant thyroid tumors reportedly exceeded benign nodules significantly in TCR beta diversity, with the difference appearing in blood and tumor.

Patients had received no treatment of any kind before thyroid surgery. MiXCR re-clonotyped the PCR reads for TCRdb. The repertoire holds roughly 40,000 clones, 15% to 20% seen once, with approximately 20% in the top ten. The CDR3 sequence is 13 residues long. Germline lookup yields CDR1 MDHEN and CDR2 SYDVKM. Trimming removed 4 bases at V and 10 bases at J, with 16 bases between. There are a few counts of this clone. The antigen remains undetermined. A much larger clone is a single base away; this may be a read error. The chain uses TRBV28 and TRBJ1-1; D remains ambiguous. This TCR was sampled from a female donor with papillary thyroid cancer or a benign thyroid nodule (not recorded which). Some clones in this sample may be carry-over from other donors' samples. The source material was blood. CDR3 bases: TGTGCCAGCAGTTCCCGGAGGAGGCTTCGAGCTTTCTTT. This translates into CASSSRRRLRAFF.